The 26 T cell receptor beta chains given below trace back to one sample, sequenced in a study of CD8 T cells in Susac syndrome. An amount of RNA that ranged from 0.5 to 1 ug was reverse transcribed with random hexamers. MiXCR, run by TCRdb on the immunoSEQ multiplex PCR reads, gives a single entry per CDR3 protein. The sample lists 250,000 to 350,000 distinct CDR3 sequences; roughly 94% were seen once. Sequenced sample: CD4+ T cells from PBMCs. Every receptor here comes from a human donor with multiple sclerosis.

This clonotype has more than one count but fewer than ten. The chain has TRBV29-1 and TRBJ2-7; a possible D gene is TRBD2 (5 bases). Germline CDR1 SQVTM, CDR2 ANQGSEA. The V end was cut by 5 bases, the J end by 2 bases, with 13 bases between. CDR3 size: 13 residues. As DNA, the CDR3 is TGCAGCGTTAGGAGGACGTACACCTACGAGCAGTACTTC. Its protein is CSVRRTYTYEQYF.

Here the CDR3 DNA reads TGTGCCAGCAGCTTGGCGAGGGGGAGCATGAACACTGAAGCTTTCTTT. It specifies CASSLARGSMNTEAFF. The V gene is TRBV5-4, the J gene TRBJ1-1, with D possibly being TRBD1 (6 bases). The germline gives CDR1 SGHNT, CDR2 YYREEE (reference sequence). V was trimmed by 0 bases and J by 0 bases, leaving 12 bases between them. The CDR3 totals 16 residues.

This chain connects TRBV7-3 to TRBJ1-6; 7 bases line up with TRBD1. From germline, CDR1 is SGHTA and CDR2 FQGTGA. This CDR3 spans 15 amino acids. Trimming took 5 bases from V and 5 from J; bases not matched to a gene: 6. The CDR3 DNA reads as TGTGCCAGCAGCAAGGAAGGGGGCAATAATTCACCCCTCCACTTT. Amino acid sequence: CASSKEGGNNSPLHF.

The gene calls are TRBV12-3 or TRBV12-4 and TRBJ1-2, with D unresolved. V lost 4 bases and J lost 5, with 8 bases in between. The CDR3 has 12 amino acids. For the CDR3, the DNA is TGTGCCAGCAGTTCCGGCGGTTATGGCTACACCTTC. Translated, it gives CASSSGGYGYTF.

The chain couples TRBV4-1 to TRBJ2-3; D is perhaps TRBD1 (6 bases). Germline CDR1 MGHRA, CDR2 YSYEKL. Trimming left V 0 bases short and J 4 bases short, with 17 bases between. The CDR3 runs to 17 residues. The CDR3 DNA is TGCGCCAGCAGCCAAGATCAGGGGCTGAGGGGAGCAGATACGCAGTATTTT. This codes for CASSQDQGLRGADTQYF.

This clonotype was picked up one time. The chain joins TRBV7-2 to TRBJ2-1, with D perhaps matching TRBD1 (5 bases). CDR3 size: 17 residues. Germline V gene data show CDR1 as SGHTA and CDR2 as FQGNSA. With 1 base removed from V and 0 bases from J, the gap between germline ends came to 13 bases. CDR3 sequence reads: CASSLEQALSSYNEQFF. In nucleotides, the CDR3 is TGTGCCAGCAGCTTAGAACAGGCTCTGAGCTCCTACAATGAGCAGTTCTTC. The full variable domain, completed using reference TRBV7-2 and TRBJ2-1, is GAGVSQSPSNKVTEKGKDVELRCDPISGHTALYWYRQSLGQGLEFLIYFQGNSAPDKSGLPSDRFSAERTGGSVSTLTIQRTQQEDSAVYLCASSLEQALSSYNEQFFGPGTRLTVL.

The chain combines TRBV12-3 or TRBV12-4 with TRBJ1-5; D remains unclear. The V end lost 2 bases, the J end lost 2 bases, and 10 bases lay between the germline ends. This CDR3 has 15 amino acids. For the CDR3, the DNA is TGTGCCAGCAGTTTACTTGGCGGGGGCAATCAGCCCCAGCATTTT. Its protein is CASSLLGGGNQPQHF.

Written as DNA, the CDR3 is TGCGCCAGCAGCTTGGGAGCAATACCGAACACCGGGGAGCTGTTTTTT. It encodes CASSLGAIPNTGELFF. The rearrangement joins TRBV5-1 to TRBJ2-2; D remains ambiguous. V was pared by 0 bases and J by 0 bases, with 9 bases between. This CDR3 is built from 16 residues. Germline V gene data show CDR1 as SGHRS and CDR2 as YFSETQ.

The chain couples TRBV5-1 to TRBJ2-2, with no clear D. This CDR3 is 13 amino acids long. V lost 2 bases and J 3 bases, leaving 5 bases between the germline ends. Germline values: CDR1 SGHRS, CDR2 YFSETQ. The CDR3 spells CASSLKYTGELFF. CDR3 DNA: TGCGCCAGCAGCTTAAAGTACACCGGGGAGCTGTTTTTT. The complete variable domain, with remaining parts taken from reference TRBV5-1 and TRBJ2-2, reads KAGVTQTPRYLIKTRGQQVTLSCSPISGHRSVSWYQQTPGQGLQFLFEYFSETQRNKGNFPGRFSGRQFSNSRSEMNVSTLELGDSALYLCASSLKYTGELFFGEGSRLTVL.

J is TRBJ2-3 and V is TRBV20-1; 11 positions agree with TRBD1. Germline CDR1 DFQATT, CDR2 SNEGSKA (reference sequence). This CDR3 has 15 residues. Trimming at V came to 5 bases and at J to 5 bases, leaving 9 bases not matched to a gene. CDR3 loop: CSAPPRDRGKDTQYF. The CDR3, as DNA: TGCAGTGCTCCCCCCAGGGACAGGGGGAAAGATACGCAGTATTTT.

This chain uses TRBV2 with TRBJ2-1; TRBD2 might be the D (6 bases). Germline V CDR1 and CDR2: SNHLY, FYNNEI. The ends were cut back, 8 bases at V and 10 bases at J, with 12 bases in the middle. CDR3 size: 11 residues. The CDR3 DNA sequence: TGTGCCAGCCAACTCGGAGGGGAGCAGTTCTTC. Encoded protein: CASQLGGEQFF.

V usage is TRBV23-1 and J usage is TRBJ1-4; D is unresolved. TRBV23-1 carries the ORF label, with uncertain function. V lost 3 bases to trimming and J lost 4 bases, with 15 bases between them. The CDR3 runs to 16 residues. For the CDR3, the DNA is TGCGCCAGCAGTCACCCCATCAGAGAGAATAATGAAAAACTGTTTTTT. This sequence encodes CASSHPIRENNEKLFF.

This rearrangement joins TRBV20-1 to TRBJ2-2, with TRBD1 matching 8 bases. CDR3 length equals 18 residues. The germline V gene has CDR1 DFQATT and CDR2 SNEGSKA (reference sequence). J lost 5 bases, V lost 3 bases, and 17 bases had no gene match. CDR3 loop: CSASPFVGGQGKTGELFF. In DNA, the CDR3 is TGCAGTGCTAGCCCCTTTGTTGGCGGACAGGGTAAAACCGGGGAGCTGTTTTTT.

The chain carries TRBV24-1 and TRBJ2-1, with TRBD2 as a possible D gene (7 bases). Germline CDR1 KGHDR, CDR2 SFDVKD. V lost 7 bases, J lost 5 bases, and 14 bases lay in between. The CDR3 is 14 amino acids. CDR3 loop: CATRGGAGDNEQFF. The CDR3 DNA sequence: TGTGCCACCAGAGGGGGGGCGGGTGACAATGAGCAGTTCTTC.

The V and J genes are TRBV30 and TRBJ1-2, with D possibly being TRBD1 (5 bases). V was clipped by 0 bases and J by 4 bases, with 18 bases between them. The CDR3 sequence is 16 residues long. Germline CDR1 is GTSNPN and CDR2 is SVGIG (reference sequence). The CDR3 DNA sequence: TGTGCCTGGAGTGTATATAGAGGGGCGGCTCGCTATGGCTACACCTTC. This encodes CAWSVYRGAARYGYTF.

The sample holds one count of this clonotype. The rearrangement joins TRBV20-1 to TRBJ2-5; the match to TRBD2 covers 11 bases. The CDR3 is made up of 17 amino acids. Germline values: CDR1 DFQATT, CDR2 SNEGSKA (reference sequence). With 5 bases clipped from V and 2 bases from J, the junction kept 13 bases outside the gene matches. The CDR3 sequence is CSASSGLAGGVQETQYF. The DNA of the CDR3 is TGCAGTGCTTCAAGTGGGTTAGCGGGAGGGGTTCAAGAGACCCAGTACTTC.

CDR3 sequence: CASSYSGPTPGELFF. Written as DNA, the CDR3 is TGTGCCAGCAGTTACTCCGGGCCCACCCCCGGGGAGCTGTTTTTT. The chain links TRBV6-6 to TRBJ2-2; D not resolved. V lost 0 bases, J lost 6 bases, and 11 bases lay in between. In germline, CDR1 is MNHNY, CDR2 SVGAGI (reference sequence). CDR3 length: 15 residues.

The chain couples TRBV29-1 to TRBJ2-1, with TRBD2 as a possible D gene (5 bases). The CDR3 totals 14 residues. Germline lookup yields CDR1 SQVTM and CDR2 ANQGSEA. Deletions cut 3 bases from V and 0 bases from J, with 9 bases between. The CDR3 region has the DNA TGCAGCGTTGATCAGAGCGGCTCCTACAATGAGCAGTTCTTC. Translation gives CSVDQSGSYNEQFF.

J is TRBJ2-7 and V is TRBV6-2 or TRBV6-3; D is perhaps TRBD1 (6 bases). The CDR3 consists of 13 residues. V shed 4 bases and J shed 6 bases, with 13 bases lying between them. Per germline, CDR1 MNHEY and CDR2 SVGEGT. The DNA for the CDR3 is TGTGCCAGCAGTTCCATCGGCAGGGGCGAGCAGTACTTC. Its translation: CASSSIGRGEQYF.

The V call is TRBV10-3, the J call TRBJ1-5, with 8 bases that match TRBD1. After removal of 4 bases from V and 7 bases from J, the junction contained 9 bases not matched to a gene. This CDR3 has 15 residues. The V gene's germline CDR1 is ENHRY and CDR2 SYGVKD. The CDR3 here is CAISGTGGGGQPQHF. The CDR3 DNA reads TGTGCCATCAGTGGAACAGGGGGAGGGGGACAGCCCCAGCATTTT.

This clonotype was counted once. The chain recombines TRBV11-2 with TRBJ2-7, with no clear D. Germline V gene data show CDR1 as SGHAT and CDR2 as FQNNGV. CDR3 length: 13 amino acids. The germline V and J ends were trimmed by 3 bases and 6 bases, with 12 bases remaining between them. CDR3 protein: CASSLGYSGEQYF. CDR3 nucleotides: TGTGCCAGCAGCTTGGGCTATTCGGGCGAGCAGTACTTC.

In this sample, this clonotype turned up a few times. The V and J genes are TRBV4-1 and TRBJ1-2; D unclear. V lost 0 bases and J lost 7, with 9 bases in between. The CDR3 is 13 residues long. Germline loops: CDR1 MGHRA, CDR2 YSYEKL. The CDR3 here is CASSQDYRGGYTF. The DNA for the CDR3 is TGCGCCAGCAGCCAAGATTATCGCGGTGGCTACACCTTC.

CDR3 coding DNA: TGTGCCAGCAGCCTGGACAGGACTTTCTACAATGAGCAGTTCTTC. Translating it yields CASSLDRTFYNEQFF. This chain links TRBV7-9 with TRBJ2-1; 7 nucleotides agree with TRBD1. The J segment lost 3 bases and the V segment lost 5 bases, leaving 7 bases of the junction unmatched. CDR3 length: 15 residues. The germline V gene has CDR1 SEHNR and CDR2 FQNEAQ (reference sequence).

This chain links TRBV27 with TRBJ2-7, with D possibly called TRBD1 or TRBD2 (5 bases each). V lost 5 bases and J lost 2, with 10 bases in between. Germline assignment: CDR1 MNHEY and CDR2 SMNVEV (reference sequence). This CDR3 is built from 13 residues. The CDR3 loop is CASSTGAAYEQYF. For the CDR3, the DNA is TGTGCCAGCAGTACCGGGGCTGCCTACGAGCAGTACTTC.

This clonotype was counted a single time. The chain is built from TRBV6-2 or TRBV6-3 and TRBJ1-1; D not resolved. CDR3 size: 15 residues. Trimming removed 6 bases from V and 0 bases from J, with 14 bases in between. Germline V gene data show CDR1 as MNHEY and CDR2 as SVGEGT. The CDR3 reads CASSPSNLMNTEAFF. The CDR3 DNA is TGTGCCAGCAGCCCGAGTAACCTGATGAACACTGAAGCTTTCTTT.

The V and J genes are TRBV6-1 and TRBJ2-7; 13 bases map to TRBD2. CDR1 and CDR2 (germline): MNHNS, SASEGT. This CDR3 spans 16 amino acids. Unmatched junction bases numbered 9, after V lost 8 bases and J lost 2 bases. The CDR3 DNA reads as TGTGCCAGCTCCATCTCCGGGACTAGCGGGGCCTACGAGCAGTACTTC. Amino acid sequence: CASSISGTSGAYEQYF.